This T cell receptor beta chain is from a study of T-cell memory formation after mild COVID-19. In germline, CDR1 is SGHTA, CDR2 FQGNSA. The J segment lost 3 bases and the V segment lost 4 bases, leaving 17 bases of the junction unmatched. The CDR3 contains 19 residues. One entry per CDR3 protein results from TCRdb running MiXCR on the 5' RACE reads. The profile shows about 320,000 distinct CDR3 sequences, approximately 15% of them singletons. The table lists this clonotype with a few counts. V and J are TRBV7-2 and TRBJ2-5; 10 positions match TRBD2. This receptor was obtained from a man younger than 35 who had mild COVID-19 (a few samples of this study predate the infection). Cell type and time point are not known. Source material: PBMCs or a T cell subset sorted from them (not recorded which). This CDR3 reads CASSSLVSPSGGRKETQYF. CDR3 nucleotide sequence: TGTGCCAGCAGCTCCCTCGTGTCCCCTAGCGGGGGCCGAAAAGAGACCCAGTACTTC.